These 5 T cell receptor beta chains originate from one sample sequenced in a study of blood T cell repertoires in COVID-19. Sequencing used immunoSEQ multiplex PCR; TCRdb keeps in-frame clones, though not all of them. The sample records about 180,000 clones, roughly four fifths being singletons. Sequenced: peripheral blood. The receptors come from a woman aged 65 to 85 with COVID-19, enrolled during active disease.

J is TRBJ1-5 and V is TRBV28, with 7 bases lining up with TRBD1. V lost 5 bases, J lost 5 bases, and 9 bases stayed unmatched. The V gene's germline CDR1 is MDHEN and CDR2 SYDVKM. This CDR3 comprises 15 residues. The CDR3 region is CASSPWGQNYQPQHF. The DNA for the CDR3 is TGTGCCAGCAGTCCATGGGGACAGAACTATCAGCCCCAGCATTTT.

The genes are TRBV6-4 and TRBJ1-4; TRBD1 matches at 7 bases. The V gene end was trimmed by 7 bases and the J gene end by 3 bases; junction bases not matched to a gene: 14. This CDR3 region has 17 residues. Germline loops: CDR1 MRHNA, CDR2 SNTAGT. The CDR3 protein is CASKQWDRLESNEKLFF. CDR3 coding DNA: TGTGCCAGCAAACAATGGGACAGACTAGAGTCTAATGAAAAACTGTTTTTT.

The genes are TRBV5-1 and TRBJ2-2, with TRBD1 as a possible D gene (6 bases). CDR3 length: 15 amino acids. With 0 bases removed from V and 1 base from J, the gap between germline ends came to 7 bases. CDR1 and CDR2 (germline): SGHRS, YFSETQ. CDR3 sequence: CASSLVTGNTGELFF. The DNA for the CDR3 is TGCGCCAGCAGCTTGGTGACAGGGAACACCGGGGAGCTGTTTTTT. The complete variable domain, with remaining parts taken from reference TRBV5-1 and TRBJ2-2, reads KAGVTQTPRYLIKTRGQQVTLSCSPISGHRSVSWYQQTPGQGLQFLFEYFSETQRNKGNFPGRFSGRQFSNSRSEMNVSTLELGDSALYLCASSLVTGNTGELFFGEGSRLTVL.

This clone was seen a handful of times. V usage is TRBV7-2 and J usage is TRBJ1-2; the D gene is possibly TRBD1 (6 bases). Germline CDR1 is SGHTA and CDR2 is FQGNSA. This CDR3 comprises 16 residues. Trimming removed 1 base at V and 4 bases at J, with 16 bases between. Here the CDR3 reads CASSLVGGPRGYGYTF. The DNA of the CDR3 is TGTGCCAGCAGCTTAGTGGGGGGGCCCAGGGGCTATGGCTACACCTTC.

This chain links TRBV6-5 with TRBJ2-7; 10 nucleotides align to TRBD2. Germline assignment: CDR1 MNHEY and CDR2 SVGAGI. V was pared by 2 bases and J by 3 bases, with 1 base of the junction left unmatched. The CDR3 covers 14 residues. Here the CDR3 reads CASSYEREGYEQYF. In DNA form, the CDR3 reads TGTGCCAGCAGTTACGAGCGGGAGGGCTACGAGCAGTACTTC.